These 10 T cell receptor beta chains were sequenced from one sample in a study of blood T cell repertoires in COVID-19. Profiling relied on immunoSEQ multiplex PCR, and the TCRdb table lists in-frame clones only, not all of them. The sample consists of about 130,000 clones, roughly 80% of them appearing once. Sequencing input: PBMCs or T cells enriched from blood (not recorded which). These receptors were taken from a man aged 50 to 60 who had recovered from COVID-19.

This clone has just a few counts. The J gene is TRBJ1-4, the V gene TRBV4-1, with D tentatively TRBD1 (6 bases). Trimming left V 1 base short and J 4 bases short, with 13 bases between. In germline, CDR1 is MGHRA, CDR2 YSYEKL. The CDR3 runs to 16 residues. The CDR3 coding sequence is TGCGCCAGCAGCCAAGTGGGATGGACAGTTAATGAAAAACTGTTTTTT. This encodes CASSQVGWTVNEKLFF.

The chain uses TRBV12-3 or TRBV12-4 and TRBJ1-5, with no clear D. CDR3 size: 13 residues. The V gene lost 5 bases and the J gene lost 6 bases, with 11 bases spanning the gap. The CDR3 nucleotides read TGTGCCAGCAGTATGGAGGCGCCTCAGCCCCAGCATTTT. Its translation is CASSMEAPQPQHF.

The chain joins TRBV7-9 to TRBJ1-5; TRBD1 matches at 7 bases. The CDR3 has 14 residues. Per the germline V gene, CDR1 is SEHNR and CDR2 is FQNEAQ (reference sequence). J was trimmed by 7 bases and V by 4 bases; bases with no gene match: 7. The CDR3: CASSYHDRAQPQHF. As DNA, the CDR3 is TGTGCCAGCAGCTACCACGACAGGGCCCAGCCCCAGCATTTT.

The chain has TRBV4-2 and TRBJ1-6; D gene uncertain. Germline V gives CDR1 LGHNA, CDR2 YNFKEQ. This CDR3 has 19 residues. Trimming removed 0 bases at V and 5 bases at J, with 20 bases between. The CDR3 sequence: CASSQDFPKVEADNSPLHF. In nucleotides, the CDR3 is TGTGCCAGCAGCCAAGATTTTCCGAAGGTCGAGGCGGATAATTCACCCCTCCACTTT.

The gene calls are TRBV3-1 (or the pseudogene TRBV3-2) and TRBJ2-3, with D possibly being TRBD2 (6 bases). The germline V gene encodes CDR1 LGHDT and CDR2 YNNKEL (reference sequence). This CDR3 contains 18 residues. V was shortened by 1 base and J by 1 base, with 18 bases between the two germline ends. The CDR3 region has the DNA TGTGCCAGCAGCCAAGTGGGGGTGAGCGGGCCCGGCACAGATACGCAGTATTTT. This sequence encodes CASSQVGVSGPGTDTQYF.

The gene calls are TRBV13 and TRBJ1-4, with D unresolved. The CDR3 runs 14 residues. The germline V gene encodes CDR1 PRHDT and CDR2 FYEKMQ (reference sequence). V was pared by 0 bases and J by 3 bases, with 5 bases between. The CDR3 DNA is TGTGCCAGCAGCTTAGGACAATCTAATGAAAAACTGTTTTTT. Protein: CASSLGQSNEKLFF.

This chain joins TRBV5-1 and TRBJ1-4; no clear D gene. CDR1 and CDR2 from the germline V gene are SGHRS and YFSETQ. Trimming removed 4 bases from V and 0 bases from J, with 10 bases in between. The CDR3 contains 15 residues. The CDR3: CASSAGSSTNEKLFF. DNA of the CDR3: TGCGCCAGCAGCGCCGGGTCCTCAACTAATGAAAAACTGTTTTTT.

The chain is built from TRBV4-3 and TRBJ2-7; 9 bases match TRBD1. CDR1 and CDR2 (germline): LGHNA, YSLEER. With V trimmed by 0 bases and J by 0 bases, 3 bases remained unmatched. The CDR3 has 16 residues. The DNA for the CDR3 is TGCGCCAGCAGCCAAGATATACAGGGGGCCTCCTACGAGCAGTACTTC. Its translation is CASSQDIQGASYEQYF.

The chain employs TRBV18 and TRBJ1-5; D might be TRBD1 (5 bases). V was clipped by 4 bases and J by 3 bases, with 7 bases between them. Per the germline V gene, CDR1 is KGHSH and CDR2 is LQKENI. The CDR3 spans 13 residues. CDR3: CASSQGLNQPQHF. DNA for the CDR3: TGTGCCAGCTCACAGGGACTCAATCAGCCCCAGCATTTT.

This chain joins TRBV28 and TRBJ2-7, with a tentative D call TRBD1 (6 bases). The germline V and J ends were trimmed by 1 base and 4 bases, with 14 bases remaining between them. This CDR3 has 15 amino acids. Looked up from germline, CDR1 is MDHEN and CDR2 is SYDVKM. This CDR3 reads CASSLFAGVRYEQYF. For the CDR3, the DNA is TGTGCCAGCAGTTTATTCGCAGGGGTTAGGTACGAGCAGTACTTC.